These T cell receptor beta chains were read from a single sample in a study of CD8+ T cells in alopecia areata. Data came from immunoSEQ multiplex PCR; TCRdb stores just in-frame clones and leaves some out. The profile shows about 150,000 clones, under 60% of them singletons. This sample comprised CD4+ T cells sorted from blood, obtained at week 0. The source of these receptors is a human donor with alopecia areata. Both conserved end residues are part of each CDR3. D genes are given only for firm matches. Clone size is not always given. Where it is, it says once, few, many or a class for expanded clones.

J: TRBJ2-7; size: few; D: .; V: TRBV20-1; CDR3: CSATSLDEQYF; DNA: TGCAGTGCTACGAGTCTGGACGAGCAGTACTTC
J: TRBJ1-5; size: .; D: TRBD1; V: TRBV7-2; CDR3: CASSSSTGFNQPQHF; DNA: TGTGCCAGCAGCTCATCGACAGGGTTCAATCAGCCCCAGCATTTT
J: TRBJ1-2; size: many; D: .; V: TRBV7-2; CDR3: CASSSLWGNYGYTF; DNA: TGTGCCAGCAGTTCCCTGTGGGGGAACTATGGCTACACCTTC
J: TRBJ1-1; size: .; D: TRBD1; V: TRBV7-2; CDR3: CASSSAGGTGATPLF; DNA: TGTGCCAGCAGCTCCGCGGGCGGGACAGGGGCGACCCCTCTCTTT
J: TRBJ2-6; size: .; D: .; V: TRBV7-7; CDR3: CASSSQTGANVLTF; DNA: TGTGCTAGCAGTTCCCAGACTGGGGCCAACGTCCTGACTTTC
J: TRBJ2-1; size: .; D: TRBD1; V: TRBV29-1; CDR3: CSVTGTGYNEQFF; DNA: TGCAGCGTAACCGGGACAGGTTACAATGAGCAGTTCTTC
J: TRBJ2-3; size: once; D: .; V: TRBV10-3; CDR3: CAINSGRGHTDTQYF; DNA: TGTGCCATCAATTCGGGGCGGGGGCACACAGATACGCAGTATTTT
J: TRBJ1-6; size: .; D: .; V: TRBV6-5; CDR3: CASSYTEGNSPLHF; DNA: TGTGCCAGCAGTTACACAGAGGGAAACTCACCCCTCCACTTT
J: TRBJ2-6; size: .; D: TRBD2; V: TRBV2; CDR3: CASSEGLAAGANVLTF; DNA: TGTGCCAGCAGTGAGGGACTAGCGGCAGGGGCCAACGTCCTGACTTTC
J: TRBJ1-4; size: few; D: .; V: TRBV5-1; CDR3: CASSSDGEKLFF; DNA: TGCGCCAGCAGCTCGGATGGAGAAAAACTGTTTTTT
J: TRBJ1-2; size: .; D: TRBD1; V: TRBV18; CDR3: CASSPGQENGYTF; DNA: TGTGCCAGCTCACCGGGACAGGAAAATGGCTACACCTTC
J: TRBJ2-4; size: few; D: .; V: TRBV27; CDR3: CASSYRDGENIQYF; DNA: TGTGCCAGCAGTTACCGGGACGGGGAAAACATTCAGTACTTC
J: TRBJ1-6; size: .; D: TRBD1; V: TRBV7-9; CDR3: CASAGDRGRDSPLHF; DNA: TGTGCCAGCGCAGGGGACAGGGGGCGAGACTCACCCCTCCACTTT
J: TRBJ2-2; size: .; D: .; V: TRBV25-1; CDR3: CASSGRANTGELFF; DNA: TGTGCCAGCAGTGGGCGGGCGAACACCGGGGAGCTGTTTTTT
J: TRBJ2-3; size: .; D: TRBD1; V: TRBV5-4; CDR3: CASSPGQEGEYF; DNA: TGTGCCAGCAGCCCAGGACAGGAAGGGGAGTATTTT
J: TRBJ2-4; size: .; D: .; V: TRBV7-2; CDR3: CASSSRPGKNIQYF; DNA: TGTGCCAGCAGCTCCCGTCCAGGGAAAAACATTCAGTACTTC
J: TRBJ1-5; size: .; D: TRBD1; V: TRBV5-6; CDR3: CASSNGQGSGQPQHF; DNA: TGTGCCAGCAGCAACGGACAGGGGAGCGGTCAGCCCCAGCATTTT
J: TRBJ2-7; size: once; D: .; V: TRBV30; CDR3: CAWSANSPGYEQYF; DNA: TGTGCCTGGAGTGCGAACTCCCCAGGCTACGAGCAGTACTTC
J: TRBJ1-4; size: .; D: .; V: TRBV2; CDR3: CASIWGGQGNEKLFF; DNA: TGTGCCAGCATTTGGGGGGGGCAGGGTAATGAAAAACTGTTTTTT
J: TRBJ2-7; size: .; D: TRBD1; V: TRBV5-1; CDR3: CASSLDRGPYEQYF; DNA: TGCGCCAGCAGCTTGGACAGGGGTCCCTACGAGCAGTACTTC